This TCR beta chain was retrieved from a study of blood T cell repertoires in COVID-19. This CDR3 is built from 16 residues. From germline, CDR1 is KGHSH and CDR2 LQKENI. V trimming: 3 bases; J trimming: 0 bases; junction bases outside the gene matches: 2. Clones were sequenced by immunoSEQ multiplex PCR, and TCRdb holds only the in-frame ones, with some missing. The sample lists 150,000 or so clones; about 85% were seen once. The sequenced sample was peripheral blood. The receptor was derived from a man aged 60-69 years who had recovered from COVID-19. This chain connects TRBV18 to TRBJ2-2; TRBD2 matches at 9 bases. The CDR3 DNA reads TGTGCCAGCTCACCGCCTAGCGGGGCGAACACCGGGGAGCTGTTTTTT. Its translation: CASSPPSGANTGELFF.